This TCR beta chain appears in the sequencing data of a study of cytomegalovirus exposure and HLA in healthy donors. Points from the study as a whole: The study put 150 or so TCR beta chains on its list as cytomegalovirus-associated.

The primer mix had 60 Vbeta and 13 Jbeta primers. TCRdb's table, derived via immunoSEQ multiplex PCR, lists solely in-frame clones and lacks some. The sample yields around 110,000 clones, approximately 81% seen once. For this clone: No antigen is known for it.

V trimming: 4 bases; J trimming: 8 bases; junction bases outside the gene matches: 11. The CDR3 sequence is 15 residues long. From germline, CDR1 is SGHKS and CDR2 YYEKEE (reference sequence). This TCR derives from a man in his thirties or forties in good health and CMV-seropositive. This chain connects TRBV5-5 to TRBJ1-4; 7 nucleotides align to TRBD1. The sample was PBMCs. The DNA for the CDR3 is TGTGCCAGCAGCCGGATTCCGGGACAGACCGAAAAACTGTTTTTT. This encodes CASSRIPGQTEKLFF.